What follows is one T cell receptor (beta chain) and its context. This record comes from a study of blood T cell repertoires in COVID-19. This CDR3 is built from 17 residues. Germline V gene lookup returns CDR1 ENHRY and CDR2 SYGVKD. Trimming removed 0 bases from V and 0 bases from J, with 15 bases in between. The method was immunoSEQ multiplex PCR; TCRdb's version includes in-frame clones alone and lacks a portion of them. The profile shows tens of thousands of clones, roughly 80% of them singletons. The genes are TRBV10-3 and TRBJ2-7; the D gene is possibly TRBD2 (5 bases). Sequenced sample: peripheral blood. The clonotype comes from a woman aged 55-70 years with acute or convalescent COVID-19. This CDR3 is CAISESAGSSSSYEQYF. For the CDR3, the DNA is TGTGCCATCAGTGAGTCGGCGGGCTCTAGTTCCTCCTACGAGCAGTACTTC.